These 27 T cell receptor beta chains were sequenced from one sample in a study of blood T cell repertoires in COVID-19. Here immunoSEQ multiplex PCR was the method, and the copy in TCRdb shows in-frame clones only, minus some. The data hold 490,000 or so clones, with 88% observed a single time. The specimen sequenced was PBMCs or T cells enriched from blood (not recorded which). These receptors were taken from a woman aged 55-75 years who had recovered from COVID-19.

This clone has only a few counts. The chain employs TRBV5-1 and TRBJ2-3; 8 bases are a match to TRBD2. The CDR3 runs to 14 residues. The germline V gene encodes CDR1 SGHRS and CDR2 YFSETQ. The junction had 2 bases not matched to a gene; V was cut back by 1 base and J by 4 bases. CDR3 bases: TGCGCCAGCAGCTTGCTCGGGGGGGCAGATACGCAGTATTTT. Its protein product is CASSLLGGADTQYF.

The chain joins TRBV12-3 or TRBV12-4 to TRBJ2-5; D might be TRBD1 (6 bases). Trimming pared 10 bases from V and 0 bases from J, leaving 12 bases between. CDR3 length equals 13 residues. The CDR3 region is CAISQGDQETQYF. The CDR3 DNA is TGTGCCATTTCACAGGGAGACCAAGAGACCCAGTACTTC.

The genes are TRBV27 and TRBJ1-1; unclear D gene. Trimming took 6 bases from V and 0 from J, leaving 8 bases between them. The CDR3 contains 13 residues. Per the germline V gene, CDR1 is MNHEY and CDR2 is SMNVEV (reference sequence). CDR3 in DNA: TGTGCCAGCAGACTCGGGGTGAACACTGAAGCTTTCTTT. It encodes CASRLGVNTEAFF.

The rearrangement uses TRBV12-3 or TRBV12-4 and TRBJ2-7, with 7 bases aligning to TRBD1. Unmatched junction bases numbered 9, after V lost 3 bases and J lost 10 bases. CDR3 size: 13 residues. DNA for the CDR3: TGTGCCAGCAGTTTCCGCCGCCGACAGGGACAGTACTTC. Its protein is CASSFRRRQGQYF.

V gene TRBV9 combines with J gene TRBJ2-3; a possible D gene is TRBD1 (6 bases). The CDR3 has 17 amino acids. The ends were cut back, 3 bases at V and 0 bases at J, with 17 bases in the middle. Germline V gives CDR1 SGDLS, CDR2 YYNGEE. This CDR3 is CASSEGVSDGSTDTQYF. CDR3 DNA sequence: TGTGCCAGCAGCGAGGGGGTGTCGGACGGAAGCACAGATACGCAGTATTTT.

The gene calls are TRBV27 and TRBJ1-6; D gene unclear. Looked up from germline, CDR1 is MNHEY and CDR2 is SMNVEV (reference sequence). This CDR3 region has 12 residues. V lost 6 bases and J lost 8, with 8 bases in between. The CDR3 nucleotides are TGTGCCAGCAGCCGAGAGGATTCACCCCTCCACTTT. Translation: CASSREDSPLHF.

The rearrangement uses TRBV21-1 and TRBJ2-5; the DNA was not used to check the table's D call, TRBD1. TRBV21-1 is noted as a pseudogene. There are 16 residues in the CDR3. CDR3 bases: TGTGCCAGCATCTTGGCTACAGGGAGCGCCCAAGAGACCCAGTACTTC. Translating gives CASILATGSAQETQYF.

CDR3 protein: CASSPGGSRDEKLFF. DNA of the CDR3: TGTGCCAGCAGCCCGGGGGGGTCCCGAGATGAAAAACTGTTTTTT. The chain recombines TRBV4-2 with TRBJ1-4, with D possibly being TRBD1 (5 bases). The CDR3 spans 15 residues. Germline CDR1 is LGHNA and CDR2 is YNFKEQ. V was clipped by 4 bases and J by 6 bases, with 15 bases between them.

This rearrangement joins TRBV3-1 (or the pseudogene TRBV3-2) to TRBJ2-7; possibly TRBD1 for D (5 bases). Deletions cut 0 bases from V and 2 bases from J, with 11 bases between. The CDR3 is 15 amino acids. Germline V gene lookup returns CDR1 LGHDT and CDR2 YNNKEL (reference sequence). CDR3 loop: CASSQEGRGPYEQYF. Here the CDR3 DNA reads TGTGCCAGCAGCCAAGAAGGAAGGGGCCCCTACGAGCAGTACTTC.

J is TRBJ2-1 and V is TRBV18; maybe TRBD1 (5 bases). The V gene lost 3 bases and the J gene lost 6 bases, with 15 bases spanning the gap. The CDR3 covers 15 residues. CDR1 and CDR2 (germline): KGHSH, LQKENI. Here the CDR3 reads CASSPGWGSSNEQFF. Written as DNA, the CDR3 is TGTGCCAGCTCACCTGGTTGGGGCTCCAGCAATGAGCAGTTCTTC.

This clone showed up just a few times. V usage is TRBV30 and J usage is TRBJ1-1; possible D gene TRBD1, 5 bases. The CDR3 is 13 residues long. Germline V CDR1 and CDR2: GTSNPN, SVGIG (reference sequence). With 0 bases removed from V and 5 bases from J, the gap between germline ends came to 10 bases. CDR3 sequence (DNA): TGTGCCTGGAGTGTATCCCAGGGTACTGAAGCTTTCTTT. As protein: CAWSVSQGTEAFF. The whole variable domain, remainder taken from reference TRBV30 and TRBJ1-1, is SQTIHQWPATLVQPVGSPLSLECTVEGTSNPNLYWYRQAAGRGLQLLFYSVGIGQISSEVPQNLSASRPQDRQFILSSKKLLLSDSGFYLCAWSVSQGTEAFFGQGTRLTVV.

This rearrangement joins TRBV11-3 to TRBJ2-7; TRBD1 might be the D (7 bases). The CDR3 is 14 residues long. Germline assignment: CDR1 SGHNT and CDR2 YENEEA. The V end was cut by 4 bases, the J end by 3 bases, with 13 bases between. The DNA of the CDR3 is TGTGCCAGCAGCTCCAGGGGGGTCGGCTACGAGCAGTACTTC. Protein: CASSSRGVGYEQYF.

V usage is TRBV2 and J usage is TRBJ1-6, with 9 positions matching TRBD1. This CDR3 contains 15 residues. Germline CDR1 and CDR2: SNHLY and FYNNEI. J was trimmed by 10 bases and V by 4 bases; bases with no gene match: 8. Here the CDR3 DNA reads TGTGCCAGCAGTGTTCTTTGGACAGGGGAATCACCCCTCCACTTT. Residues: CASSVLWTGESPLHF.

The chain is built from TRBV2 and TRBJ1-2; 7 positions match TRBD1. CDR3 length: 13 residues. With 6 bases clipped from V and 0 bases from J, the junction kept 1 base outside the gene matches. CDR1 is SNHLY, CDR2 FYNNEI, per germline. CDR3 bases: TGTGCCAGCAGGGGACAGTCTAACTATGGCTACACCTTC. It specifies CASRGQSNYGYTF.

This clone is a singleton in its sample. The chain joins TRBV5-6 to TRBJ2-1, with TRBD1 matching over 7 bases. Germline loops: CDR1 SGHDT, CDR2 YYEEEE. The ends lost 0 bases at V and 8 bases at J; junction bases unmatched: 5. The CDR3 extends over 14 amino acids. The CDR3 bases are TGTGCCAGCAGCTTGGTCGCAGGGGGATATGAGCAGTTCTTC. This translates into CASSLVAGGYEQFF.

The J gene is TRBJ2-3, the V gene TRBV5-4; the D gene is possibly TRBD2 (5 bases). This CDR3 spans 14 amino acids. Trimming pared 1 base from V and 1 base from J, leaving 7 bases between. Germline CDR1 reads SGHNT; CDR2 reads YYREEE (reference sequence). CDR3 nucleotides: TGTGCCAGCAGCTTGTGGGGAGGCACAGATACGCAGTATTTT. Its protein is CASSLWGGTDTQYF. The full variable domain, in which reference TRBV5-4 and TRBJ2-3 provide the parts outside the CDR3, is ETGVTQSPTHLIKTRGQQVTLRCSSQSGHNTVSWYQQALGQGPQFIFQYYREEENGRGNFPPRFSGLQFPNYSSELNVNALELDDSALYLCASSLWGGTDTQYFGPGTRLTVL.

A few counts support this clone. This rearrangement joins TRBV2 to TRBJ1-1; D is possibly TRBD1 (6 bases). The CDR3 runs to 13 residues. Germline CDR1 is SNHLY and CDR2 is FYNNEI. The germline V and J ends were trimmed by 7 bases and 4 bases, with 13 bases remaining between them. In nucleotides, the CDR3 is TGTGCCAGCACTGGACAGTGGGGCACTGAAGCTTTCTTT. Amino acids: CASTGQWGTEAFF.

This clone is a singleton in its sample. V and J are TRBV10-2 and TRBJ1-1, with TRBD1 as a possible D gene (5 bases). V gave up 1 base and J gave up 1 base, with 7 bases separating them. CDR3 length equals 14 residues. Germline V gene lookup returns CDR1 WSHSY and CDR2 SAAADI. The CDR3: CASSELTGNTEAFF. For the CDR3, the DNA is TGCGCCAGCAGTGAGTTAACAGGGAACACTGAAGCTTTCTTT.

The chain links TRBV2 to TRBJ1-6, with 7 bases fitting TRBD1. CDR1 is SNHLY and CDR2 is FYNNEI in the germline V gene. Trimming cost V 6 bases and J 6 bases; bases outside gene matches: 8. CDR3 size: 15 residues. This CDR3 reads CASRRAGGPNSPLHF. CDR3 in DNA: TGTGCCAGCAGACGTGCAGGGGGACCTAATTCACCCCTCCACTTT.

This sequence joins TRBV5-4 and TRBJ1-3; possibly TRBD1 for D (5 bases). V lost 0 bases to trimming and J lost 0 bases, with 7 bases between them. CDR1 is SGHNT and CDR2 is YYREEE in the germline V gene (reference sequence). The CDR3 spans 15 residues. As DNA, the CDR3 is TGTGCCAGCAGCTTGGAGGGGTTCTCTGGAAACACCATATATTTT. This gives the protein CASSLEGFSGNTIYF. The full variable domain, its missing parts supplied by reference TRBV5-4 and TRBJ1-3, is ETGVTQSPTHLIKTRGQQVTLRCSSQSGHNTVSWYQQALGQGPQFIFQYYREEENGRGNFPPRFSGLQFPNYSSELNVNALELDDSALYLCASSLEGFSGNTIYFGEGSWLTVV.

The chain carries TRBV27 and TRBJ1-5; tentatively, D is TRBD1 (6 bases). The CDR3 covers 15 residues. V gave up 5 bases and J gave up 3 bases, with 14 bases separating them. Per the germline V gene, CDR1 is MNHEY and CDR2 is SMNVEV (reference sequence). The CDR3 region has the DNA TGTGCCAGCAGTCCCTACAGGGATAACAATCAGCCCCAGCATTTT. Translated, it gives CASSPYRDNNQPQHF.

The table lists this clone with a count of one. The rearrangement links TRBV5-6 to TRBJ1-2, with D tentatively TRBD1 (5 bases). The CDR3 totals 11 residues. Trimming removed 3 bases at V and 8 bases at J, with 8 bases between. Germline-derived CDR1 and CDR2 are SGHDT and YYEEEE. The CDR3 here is CASSWGEGYTF. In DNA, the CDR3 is TGTGCCAGCAGCTGGGGGGAAGGCTACACCTTC.

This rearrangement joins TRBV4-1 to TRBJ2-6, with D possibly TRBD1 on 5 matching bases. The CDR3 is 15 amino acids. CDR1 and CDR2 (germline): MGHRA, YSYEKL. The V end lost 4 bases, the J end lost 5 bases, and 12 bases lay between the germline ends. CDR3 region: CASSRADSWANVLTF. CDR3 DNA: TGCGCCAGCAGCCGCGCCGACAGCTGGGCCAACGTCCTGACTTTC.

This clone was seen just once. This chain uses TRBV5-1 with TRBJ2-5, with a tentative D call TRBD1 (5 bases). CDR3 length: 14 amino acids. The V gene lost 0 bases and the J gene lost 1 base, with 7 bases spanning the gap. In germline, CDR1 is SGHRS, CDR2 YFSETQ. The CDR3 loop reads CASSLEGAQETQYF. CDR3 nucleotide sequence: TGCGCCAGCAGCTTGGAAGGGGCCCAAGAGACCCAGTACTTC.

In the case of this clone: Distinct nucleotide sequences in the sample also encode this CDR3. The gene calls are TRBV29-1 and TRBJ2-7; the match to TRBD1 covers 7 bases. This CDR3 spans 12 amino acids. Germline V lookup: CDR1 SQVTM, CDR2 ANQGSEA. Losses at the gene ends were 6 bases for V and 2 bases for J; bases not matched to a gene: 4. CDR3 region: CSVRTGAYEQYF. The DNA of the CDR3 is TGCAGCGTCCGGACAGGAGCCTACGAGCAGTACTTC.

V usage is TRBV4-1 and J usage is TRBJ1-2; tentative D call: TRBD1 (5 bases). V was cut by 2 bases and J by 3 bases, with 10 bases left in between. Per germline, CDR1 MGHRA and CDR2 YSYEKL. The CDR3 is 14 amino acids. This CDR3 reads CASSQRRVDYGYTF. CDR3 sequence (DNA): TGCGCCAGCAGCCAACGCAGGGTTGACTATGGCTACACCTTC.

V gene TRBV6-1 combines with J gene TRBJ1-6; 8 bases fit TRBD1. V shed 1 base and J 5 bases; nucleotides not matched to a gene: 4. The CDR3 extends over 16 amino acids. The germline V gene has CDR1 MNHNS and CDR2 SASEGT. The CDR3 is CASSEDRGVDNSPLHF. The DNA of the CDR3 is TGTGCCAGCAGTGAAGACAGGGGGGTGGATAATTCACCCCTCCACTTT.